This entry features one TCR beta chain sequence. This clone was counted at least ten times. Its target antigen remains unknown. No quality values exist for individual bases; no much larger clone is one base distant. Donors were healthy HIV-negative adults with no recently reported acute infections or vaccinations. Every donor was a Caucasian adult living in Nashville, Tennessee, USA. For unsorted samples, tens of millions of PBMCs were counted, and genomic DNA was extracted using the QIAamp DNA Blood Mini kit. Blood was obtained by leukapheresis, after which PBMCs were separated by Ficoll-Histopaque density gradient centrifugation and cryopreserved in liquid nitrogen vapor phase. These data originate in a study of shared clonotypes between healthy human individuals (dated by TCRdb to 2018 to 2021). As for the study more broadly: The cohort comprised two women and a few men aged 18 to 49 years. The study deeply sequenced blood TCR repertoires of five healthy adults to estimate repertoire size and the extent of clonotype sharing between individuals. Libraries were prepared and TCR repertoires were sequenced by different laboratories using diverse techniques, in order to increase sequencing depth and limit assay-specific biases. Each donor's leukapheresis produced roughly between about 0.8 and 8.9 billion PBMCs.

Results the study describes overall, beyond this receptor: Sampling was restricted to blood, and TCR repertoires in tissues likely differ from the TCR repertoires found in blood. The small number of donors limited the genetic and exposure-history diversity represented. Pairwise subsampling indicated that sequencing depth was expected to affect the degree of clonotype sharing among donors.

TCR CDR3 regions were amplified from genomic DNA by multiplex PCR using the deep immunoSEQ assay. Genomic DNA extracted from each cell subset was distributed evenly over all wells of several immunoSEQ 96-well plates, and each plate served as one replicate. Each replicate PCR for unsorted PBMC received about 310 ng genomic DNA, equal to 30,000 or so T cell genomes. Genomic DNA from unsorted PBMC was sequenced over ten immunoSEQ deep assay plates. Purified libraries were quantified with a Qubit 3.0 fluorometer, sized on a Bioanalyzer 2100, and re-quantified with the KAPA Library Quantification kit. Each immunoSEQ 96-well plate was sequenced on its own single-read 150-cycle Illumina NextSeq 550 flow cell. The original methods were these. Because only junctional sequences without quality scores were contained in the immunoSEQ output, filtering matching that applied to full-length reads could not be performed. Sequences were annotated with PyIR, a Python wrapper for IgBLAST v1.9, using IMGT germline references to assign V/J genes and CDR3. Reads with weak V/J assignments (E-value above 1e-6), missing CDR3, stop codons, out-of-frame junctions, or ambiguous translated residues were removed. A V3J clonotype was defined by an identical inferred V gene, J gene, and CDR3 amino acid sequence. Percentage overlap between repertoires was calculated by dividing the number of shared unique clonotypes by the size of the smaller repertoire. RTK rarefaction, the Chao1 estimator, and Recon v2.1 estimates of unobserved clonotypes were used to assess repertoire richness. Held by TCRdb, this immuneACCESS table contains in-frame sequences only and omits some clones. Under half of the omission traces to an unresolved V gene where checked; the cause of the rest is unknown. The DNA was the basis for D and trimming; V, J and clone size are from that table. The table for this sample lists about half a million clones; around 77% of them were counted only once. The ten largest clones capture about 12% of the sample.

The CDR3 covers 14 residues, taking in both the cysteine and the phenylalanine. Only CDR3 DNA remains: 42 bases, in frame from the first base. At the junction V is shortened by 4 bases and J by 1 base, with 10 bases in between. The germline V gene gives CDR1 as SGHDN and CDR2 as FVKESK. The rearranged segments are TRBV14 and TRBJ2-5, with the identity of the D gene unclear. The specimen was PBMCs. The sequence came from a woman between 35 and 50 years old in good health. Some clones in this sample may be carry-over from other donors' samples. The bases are TGTGCCAGCAGCCGGCGGTGGGGCCAAGAGACCCAGTACTTC. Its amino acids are CASSRRWGQETQYF.